The rows below give T cell receptor beta chains drawn from one sample of a study of cytomegalovirus exposure and HLA in healthy donors. Measured with immunoSEQ multiplex PCR; TCRdb has only the in-frame clones, and not every one. The sample has about 67,000 clones; roughly nine tenths are singletons. Sequenced: PBMCs. The receptor set was obtained from a woman in her twenties or thirties in good health and CMV-seropositive. CDR3s include the opening cysteine and the closing phenylalanine or tryptophan. A D gene is named only where the DNA matches it firmly. Expanded clones get a size class; other rows say once, few or many, or leave the size out.

clone_size	v_call	d_call	j_call	cdr3_aa	cdr3_nt
.	TRBV10-2	TRBD2	TRBJ2-7	CASSEPQRRLAGYEQYF	TGCGCCAGCAGTGAACCCCAGCGGCGGCTAGCGGGCTACGAGCAGTACTTC
.	TRBV9	.	TRBJ1-2	CASSVAGDYGYTF	TGTGCCAGCAGCGTAGCCGGGGACTATGGCTACACCTTC
.	TRBV19	.	TRBJ1-5	CASIPGHVSVSNQPQHF	TGTGCCAGTATTCCGGGACACGTATCTGTTAGCAATCAGCCCCAGCATTTT
.	TRBV7-2	.	TRBJ2-1	CASSLAVESYNEQFF	TGTGCCAGCAGCCTTGCGGTGGAGTCCTACAATGAGCAGTTCTTC
.	TRBV27	.	TRBJ1-4	CASSRDNGNEKLFF	TGTGCCAGCAGTCGGGACAACGGTAATGAAAAACTGTTTTTT
once	TRBV28	.	TRBJ1-6	CASRTVSRYSPLHF	TGTGCCAGCAGGACAGTTTCTCGGTATTCACCCCTCCACTTT
.	TRBV2	TRBD1	TRBJ1-4	CASRRTGGFNEKLFF	TGTGCCAGCAGAAGGACAGGGGGCTTTAATGAAAAACTGTTTTTT
.	TRBV2	TRBD1	TRBJ2-7	CASSEGTGSQYF	TGTGCCAGCAGTGAAGGGACAGGGTCGCAGTACTTC
.	TRBV5-1	.	TRBJ2-6	CASSLDGFGGANVLTF	TGCGCCAGCAGCTTGGACGGGTTTGGTGGGGCCAACGTCCTGACTTTC
.	TRBV30	TRBD1	TRBJ2-1	CAWSFGTGGYEQFF	TGTGCCTGGAGCTTCGGGACAGGAGGGTATGAGCAGTTCTTC
.	TRBV11-3	.	TRBJ2-2	CASSNSNTGELFF	TGTGCCAGCAGCAATAGCAACACCGGGGAGCTGTTTTTT
.	TRBV6-1	TRBD1	TRBJ2-2	CASSRDRANTGELFF	TGTGCCAGCAGCCGGGACAGGGCGAACACCGGGGAGCTGTTTTTT
.	TRBV9	TRBD1	TRBJ2-1	CASSPGGVGYNEQFF	TGTGCCAGCAGCCCAGGGGGAGTAGGCTACAATGAGCAGTTCTTC
.	TRBV6-5	.	TRBJ1-1	CASSGGITVNTEAFF	TGTGCCAGCAGTGGAGGAATAACAGTGAACACTGAAGCTTTCTTT
.	TRBV29-1	TRBD1	TRBJ2-5	CSVVVGQGPYRETQYF	TGCAGCGTTGTAGTAGGACAGGGGCCTTATAGAGAGACCCAGTACTTC
.	TRBV29-1	.	TRBJ2-3	CSSRRQSSTDTQYF	TGCAGCTCTCGGCGGCAGTCTAGCACAGATACGCAGTATTTT
once	TRBV27	TRBD1	TRBJ2-7	CASSLTGAGEQYF	TGTGCCAGCAGTTTGACAGGGGCGGGGGAGCAGTACTTC
.	TRBV28	TRBD2	TRBJ2-7	CASSPRASGRYVYEQYF	TGTGCCAGCAGTCCAAGGGCTAGCGGGAGATATGTATACGAGCAGTACTTC
.	TRBV7-6	.	TRBJ1-1	CASSPGGAGTEAFF	TGTGCCAGCAGTCCCGGGGGGGCGGGGACTGAAGCTTTCTTT
.	TRBV5-5	TRBD1	TRBJ1-4	CASSLSTGEKLFF	TGTGCCAGCAGCTTGTCGACAGGGGAAAAACTGTTTTTT
.	TRBV10-3	.	TRBJ1-1	CAISEKTAPPNTEAFF	TGTGCCATCAGTGAGAAGACAGCACCCCCGAACACTGAAGCTTTCTTT
.	TRBV10-3	.	TRBJ2-1	CAISERGDEQFF	TGTGCCATCAGTGAACGCGGGGACGAGCAGTTCTTC
.	TRBV7-9	.	TRBJ1-1	CASSRRAGMNTEAFF	TGTGCCAGCAGCCGGAGGGCAGGGATGAACACTGAAGCTTTCTTT
.	TRBV4-1	TRBD2	TRBJ2-7	CASSQEGLAGVSEQYF	TGCGCCAGCAGCCAAGAGGGACTAGCGGGAGTGAGCGAGCAGTACTTC
.	TRBV27	.	TRBJ2-2	CASTSTGELFF	TGTGCCAGCACCTCGACCGGGGAGCTGTTTTTT
.	TRBV4-2	TRBD2	TRBJ2-7	CASSQDFAGGPSYEQYF	TGTGCCAGCAGCCAAGATTTTGCGGGAGGGCCCAGTTACGAGCAGTACTTC
.	TRBV29-1	TRBD2	TRBJ2-1	CSVEGRGVSLAGGPGEQFF	TGCAGCGTTGAAGGGAGGGGGGTTAGTCTAGCGGGAGGGCCGGGTGAGCAGTTCTTC
.	TRBV6-5	.	TRBJ1-3	CASSPEGTGGNTIYF	TGTGCCAGCAGCCCCGAGGGGACTGGTGGAAACACCATATATTTT
few	TRBV27	.	TRBJ1-5	CASSFKSGQPQHF	TGTGCCAGCAGTTTCAAGTCAGGGCAGCCCCAGCATTTT
once	TRBV4-2	TRBD2	TRBJ2-2	CASSQDLGLAGASGELFF	TGTGCCAGCAGCCAAGATCTAGGTCTAGCGGGAGCTTCCGGGGAGCTGTTTTTT
.	TRBV5-4	.	TRBJ2-6	CASSLAGANVLTF	TGTGCCAGCAGCCTGGCGGGGGCCAACGTCCTGACTTTC
.	TRBV19	.	TRBJ1-3	CASVETVPGNTIYF	TGTGCCAGCGTAGAGACAGTACCTGGAAACACCATATATTTT
.	TRBV4-2	.	TRBJ1-4	CASSQEWRRELFF	TGTGCCAGCAGCCAAGAATGGCGTCGGGAACTGTTTTTT
.	TRBV28	TRBD1	TRBJ1-2	CASRLDRRASYTF	TGTGCCAGCAGGCTGGACAGGAGAGCTAGCTACACCTTC
.	TRBV9	TRBD2	TRBJ2-1	CASSVGLVGIEQFF	TGTGCCAGCAGCGTTGGACTAGTCGGAATTGAGCAGTTCTTC
.	TRBV11-2	TRBD1	TRBJ1-2	CASTLGQAYGYTF	TGTGCCAGCACCTTGGGACAGGCCTATGGCTACACCTTC
.	TRBV7-6	TRBD1	TRBJ2-5	CASSSLSGTGIGETQYF	TGTGCCAGCAGCTCCCTCTCCGGGACAGGGATTGGAGAGACCCAGTACTTC
.	TRBV11-2	.	TRBJ2-7	CASSVRDYEQYF	TGTGCCAGCAGCGTCCGGGACTACGAGCAGTACTTC
.	TRBV7-9	.	TRBJ2-3	CASSTTGASTDTQYF	TGTGCCAGCAGTACTACAGGAGCAAGCACAGATACGCAGTATTTT
once	TRBV10-3	TRBD2	TRBJ2-1	CAMASAGVSYNEQFF	TGTGCCATGGCCTCTGCGGGAGTTTCCTACAATGAGCAGTTCTTC
.	TRBV9	TRBD1	TRBJ2-3	CASSYFRDRDGDTQYF	TGTGCCAGCAGCTACTTCCGGGACAGGGATGGAGATACGCAGTATTTT
.	TRBV2	.	TRBJ2-3	CASSEAGASTDTQYF	TGTGCCAGCAGTGAAGCCGGTGCTAGCACAGATACGCAGTATTTT
once	TRBV5-5	.	TRBJ1-2	CASSLASWPNYGYTF	TGTGCCAGCAGCTTGGCCTCATGGCCAAACTATGGCTACACCTTC
.	TRBV2	.	TRBJ2-1	CASRYRSRSTNEQFF	TGTGCCAGCAGATACCGTAGTCGGAGCACCAATGAGCAGTTCTTC
.	TRBV5-4	.	TRBJ1-6	CASSLTGQSSPLHF	TGTGCCAGCAGCTTGACAGGGCAGAGCTCACCCCTCCACTTT
.	TRBV28	TRBD1	TRBJ2-7	CASSLRLLRGHEQYF	TGTGCCAGCAGTTTACGGCTGCTGAGGGGGCACGAGCAGTACTTC
.	TRBV5-5	TRBD2	TRBJ2-5	CASSLASAGGETQYF	TGTGCCAGCAGCTTGGCCTCTGCGGGAGGTGAGACCCAGTACTTC
.	TRBV23-1	.	TRBJ2-7	CASSRGRTDEQYF	TGCGCCAGCAGTCGGGGCCGGACGGATGAGCAGTACTTC
.	TRBV7-2	TRBD2	TRBJ2-5	CASSFRLAGAGTQYF	TGTGCCAGCAGCTTCCGACTAGCGGGGGCGGGGACCCAGTACTTC
.	TRBV5-1	TRBD2	TRBJ2-5	CASRRENAETQYF	TGCGCCAGCCGGCGGGAGAACGCGGAGACCCAGTACTTC